The T cell receptor beta chain under discussion was sequenced for a study of cytotoxic CD8 clonotypes in ibrutinib-treated CLL. General study results and limits: Higher circulating CD8+ T-cell counts strongly accompanied higher baseline clonality, above age-matched healthy donors. Sustained-remission and progressing patients had different sampling times. Clonality climbed at ibrutinib response, then dropped toward baseline at progression.

The method was immunoSEQ multiplex PCR; TCRdb's version includes in-frame clones alone and lacks a portion of them. The sample comprises nearly 100,000 clones, almost 80% of which are singletons, and about 30% rests with the top ten. A note on this clone: The antigen is unknown.

This CDR3 has 13 amino acids. V was shortened by 2 bases and J by 5 bases, with 10 bases between the two germline ends. Germline CDR1 is MNHEY and CDR2 is SVGAGI. Here the sequenced sample was PBMCs, taken after 12 months of ibrutinib treatment. The chain combines TRBV6-5 with TRBJ2-7, with a possible D match to TRBD2 (5 bases). This clonotype originated in a human donor with chronic lymphocytic leukemia. The CDR3 DNA reads TGTGCCAGCAGTTACCCGACGGGAAACGAGCAGTACTTC. Residues: CASSYPTGNEQYF.